The rows below give T cell receptor beta chains drawn from one sample of a study of technical replicates of blood from several donors. Clones were read by immunoSEQ multiplex PCR, and TCRdb kept only the in-frame ones, dropping some. The sample consists of around 69,000 clones, around 97% of them appearing once. The sequencing sample was made of T cells isolated from PBMCs. These receptors came from a human donor in good health. Both conserved end residues are part of each CDR3. D genes are given only for firm matches. Size is omitted from some rows. Given values are once, few, many or a class for expanded clones.

D gene: TRBD2
J gene: TRBJ2-7
V gene: TRBV9
clone size: .
CDR3 DNA: TGTGCCAGCAGCGTAGGGGGGGGTACGAGGGACGAGCAGTACTTC
CDR3 protein: CASSVGGGTRDEQYF

D gene: .
J gene: TRBJ1-2
V gene: TRBV15
clone size: .
CDR3 DNA: TGTGCCACCAGCAGAGATCAAGGGGCGGGGAGCTACACCTTC
CDR3 protein: CATSRDQGAGSYTF

D gene: .
J gene: TRBJ1-1
V gene: TRBV19
clone size: .
CDR3 DNA: TGTGCCAGTAGTATAGGCGGGGTCGGGACTGAAGCTTTCTTT
CDR3 protein: CASSIGGVGTEAFF

D gene: TRBD2
J gene: TRBJ2-3
V gene: TRBV7-6
clone size: .
CDR3 DNA: TGTGCCAGCAGCCAGATAGCGGGAGGGCCCACAGATACGCAGTATTTT
CDR3 protein: CASSQIAGGPTDTQYF

D gene: TRBD1
J gene: TRBJ1-2
V gene: TRBV30
clone size: .
CDR3 DNA: TGTGCCTGGTCCCCGACAGGGGTCCATGGCTACACCTTC
CDR3 protein: CAWSPTGVHGYTF

D gene: TRBD1
J gene: TRBJ1-2
V gene: TRBV9
clone size: once
CDR3 DNA: TGTGCCAGCAGCACAACGCAGGGGGCGCCTTGGGGCTACACCTTC
CDR3 protein: CASSTTQGAPWGYTF

D gene: .
J gene: TRBJ1-1
V gene: TRBV10-1
clone size: .
CDR3 DNA: TGCGCCAGCAGTGAGTCGAGGCAGGGGAACACTGAAGCTTTCTTT
CDR3 protein: CASSESRQGNTEAFF

D gene: TRBD1
J gene: TRBJ2-5
V gene: TRBV4-1
clone size: .
CDR3 DNA: TGCGCCAGCAGCCAGACCGGGACAGCGGAAGAGACCCAGTACTTC
CDR3 protein: CASSQTGTAEETQYF

D gene: TRBD1
J gene: TRBJ1-3
V gene: TRBV4-1
clone size: .
CDR3 DNA: TGCGCCAGCAGCCAACGGGACAGTCAGCCGTCTGGAAACACCATATATTTT
CDR3 protein: CASSQRDSQPSGNTIYF

D gene: .
J gene: TRBJ2-3
V gene: TRBV10-3
clone size: few
CDR3 DNA: TGTGCCATCAGCGCCGGGGAAGCGGACACAGATACGCAGTATTTT
CDR3 protein: CAISAGEADTDTQYF

D gene: TRBD1
J gene: TRBJ2-7
V gene: TRBV6-5
clone size: .
CDR3 DNA: TGTGCCAGCAGTCAAATTACAGGGGGCCGCTACGAGCAGTACTTC
CDR3 protein: CASSQITGGRYEQYF

D gene: TRBD2
J gene: TRBJ2-5
V gene: TRBV6-5
clone size: .
CDR3 DNA: TGTGCCAGCAGTTTGTATAGCGGGAGGGCCTTGGAGACCCAGTACTTC
CDR3 protein: CASSLYSGRALETQYF

D gene: TRBD2
J gene: TRBJ2-1
V gene: TRBV6-6
clone size: .
CDR3 DNA: TGTGCCAGCAGTAAAGCGGGGAGCTCCTACAATGAGCAGTTCTTC
CDR3 protein: CASSKAGSSYNEQFF

D gene: TRBD2
J gene: TRBJ2-5
V gene: TRBV5-1
clone size: .
CDR3 DNA: TGCGCCAGCAGCGATCCTAGCGGGGGTGAGACCCAGTACTTC
CDR3 protein: CASSDPSGGETQYF

D gene: .
J gene: TRBJ2-1
V gene: TRBV7-9
clone size: .
CDR3 DNA: TGTGCCAGTTACGGGAGCTCCTACAATGAGCAGTTCTTC
CDR3 protein: CASYGSSYNEQFF

D gene: TRBD1
J gene: TRBJ2-7
V gene: TRBV9
clone size: .
CDR3 DNA: TGTGCCAGCAGCCCGTGGGGACAGGGGTCCTACGAGCAGTACTTC
CDR3 protein: CASSPWGQGSYEQYF

D gene: TRBD1
J gene: TRBJ2-3
V gene: TRBV11-3
clone size: few
CDR3 DNA: TGTGCCAGCAGCTTCCGGGACAGGACCACAGATACGCAGTATTTT
CDR3 protein: CASSFRDRTTDTQYF

D gene: TRBD1
J gene: TRBJ2-7
V gene: TRBV5-1
clone size: .
CDR3 DNA: TGCGCCAGCAGCCCGTGGACAGGGCTGGATATATCCTACGAGCAGTACTTC
CDR3 protein: CASSPWTGLDISYEQYF

D gene: .
J gene: TRBJ2-1
V gene: TRBV15
clone size: .
CDR3 DNA: TGTGCCACCAGCTTAACAGGGTTTCCCTACAATGAGCAGTTCTTC
CDR3 protein: CATSLTGFPYNEQFF

D gene: TRBD1
J gene: TRBJ1-4
V gene: TRBV6-5
clone size: .
CDR3 DNA: TGTGCCAGCAGCCTTAAAGGGGGCCTAGGTGAAAAACTGTTTTTT
CDR3 protein: CASSLKGGLGEKLFF